Following are 19 T cell receptor beta chains from one sample sequenced in a study of T cell repertoires in cytomegalovirus infection. Which antigens these TCRs recognize remains unknown. One entry per CDR3 protein results from TCRdb running MiXCR on the reads. There are roughly 170,000 distinct CDR3 sequences in the sample; roughly 20% occur only once, and 25% lies in the top ten. The sample here was CD8+ T cells from cultured PBMCs, taken from culture after CMV antigen stimulation. Receptors were obtained from a human donor in good health (CMV status not recorded). Some clones in this sample may be carry-over from other donors' samples.

CDR3 amino acids: CASSLRGASSYNEQFF. In DNA form, the CDR3 reads TGTGCCAGCAGCTTACGGGGGGCGAGCTCCTACAATGAGCAGTTCTTC. V usage is TRBV7-9 and J usage is TRBJ2-1, with a possible D match to TRBD2 (7 bases). The CDR3 contains 16 residues. Trimming pared 2 bases from V and 0 bases from J, leaving 11 bases between. Germline V gene sequence: CDR1 SEHNR, CDR2 FQNEAQ (reference sequence). Full variable domain (missing parts from reference TRBV7-9 and TRBJ2-1): DTGVSQNPRHKITKRGQNVTFRCDPISEHNRLYWYRQTLGQGPEFLTYFQNEAQLEKSRLLSDRFSAERPKGSFSTLEIQRTEQGDSAMYLCASSLRGASSYNEQFFGPGTRLTVL.

This clonotype was seen only a few times. The rearrangement links TRBV6-8 to TRBJ2-2; a possible D gene is TRBD2 (6 bases). Germline CDR1 is MNHGY and CDR2 is SAAAGT. The CDR3 has 14 amino acids. Trimming removed 4 bases at V and 4 bases at J, with 10 bases between. The CDR3 reads CASSWLRGTGELFF. The CDR3 region has the DNA TGTGCCAGCAGTTGGTTGCGGGGCACCGGGGAGCTGTTTTTT.

A remark on this clonotype: A much larger clone lies a single base off, so this may be a read error. The rearrangement joins TRBV27 to TRBJ2-6; D ambiguous. Trimming removed 5 bases from V and 0 bases from J, with 26 bases in between. Germline assignment: CDR1 MNHEY and CDR2 SMNVEV (reference sequence). The CDR3 has 21 residues. The CDR3 bases are TGTGCCAGCAGTCCCAATGTTTTAGACACGCTGTCTTTCTCTGGGGCCAACGTCCTGACTTTC. Protein: CASSPNVLDTLSFSGANVLTF.

The chain links TRBV4-3 to TRBJ1-3, with no clear D. Between the trimmed V and J ends, which lost 0 bases and 4 bases, there was a span of 16 bases. The CDR3 runs 17 residues. Germline lookup yields CDR1 LGHNA and CDR2 YSLEER. CDR3 nucleotides: TGCGCCAGCAGCCAAGATACTGGCATATCAACGGGAAACACCATATATTTT. Protein product: CASSQDTGISTGNTIYF.

This clonotype was seen only a few times. The gene calls are TRBV11-2 and TRBJ2-3, with D possibly called TRBD1 or TRBD2 (5 bases each). The CDR3 totals 14 residues. Germline V gene data show CDR1 as SGHAT and CDR2 as FQNNGV. V lost 1 base to trimming and J lost 6 bases, with 11 bases between them. CDR3 in amino acids: CASSLVGLADTQYF. The CDR3 DNA reads as TGTGCCAGCAGCTTAGTGGGGCTAGCCGATACGCAGTATTTT.

As for this clonotype: A junction boundary mismatches the germline segment, possibly from a read error. This chain connects TRBV7-7 to TRBJ2-1; D possibly corresponds to TRBD1 (6 bases). Per the germline V gene, CDR1 is SSHAT and CDR2 is FNYEAQ (reference sequence). The CDR3 is 15 amino acids. Here the CDR3 reads CASSLETGSYNEQFF. CDR3 bases: TGTGCTAGCAGCTTAGAAACAGGGAGTTACAATGAGCAGTTCTTC.

The V call is TRBV7-8, the J call TRBJ2-3; D unresolved. Germline assignment: CDR1 SGHVS and CDR2 FQNEAQ. Trimming cost V 3 bases and J 2 bases, with 12 bases left between them. The CDR3 covers 15 residues. CDR3 nucleotide sequence: TGTGCCAGCAGCTTCAGTGGGTCACACACAGATACGCAGTATTTT. Its protein product is CASSFSGSHTDTQYF.

This clonotype came up a few times. CDR3: CASSQRPGKAFF. Written as DNA, the CDR3 is TGTGCCAGCAGTCAAAGACCAGGGAAAGCTTTCTTT. The rearrangement joins TRBV28 to TRBJ1-1; possibly TRBD1 for D (5 bases). CDR1 MDHEN and CDR2 SYDVKM come from the germline V gene. Trimming removed 5 bases from V and 9 bases from J, with 13 bases in between. CDR3 length: 12 residues.

J is TRBJ2-7 and V is TRBV7-2, with 8 bases fitting TRBD1. Germline V gives CDR1 SGHTA, CDR2 FQGNSA. The junction had 11 bases not matched to a gene; V was cut back by 5 bases and J by 5 bases. There are 15 residues in the CDR3. CDR3 sequence: CASSLRDRPEHEQYF. CDR3 DNA sequence: TGTGCCAGCAGCCTTCGGGACAGGCCTGAGCACGAGCAGTACTTC. The whole variable domain, filled in from reference TRBV7-2 and TRBJ2-7, reads GAGVSQSPSNKVTEKGKDVELRCDPISGHTALYWYRQSLGQGLEFLIYFQGNSAPDKSGLPSDRFSAERTGGSVSTLTIQRTQQEDSAVYLCASSLRDRPEHEQYFGPGTRLTVT.

V is TRBV30 and J is TRBJ1-5; D possibly corresponds to TRBD1 (5 bases). The CDR3 extends over 14 amino acids. Germline V lookup: CDR1 GTSNPN, CDR2 SVGIG (reference sequence). Trimming removed 4 bases at V and 4 bases at J, with 14 bases between. CDR3 amino acids: CAWTRDGGNQPQHF. CDR3 DNA sequence: TGTGCCTGGACCCGGGACGGCGGAAATCAGCCCCAGCATTTT.

The V gene is TRBV7-9, the J gene TRBJ1-1; no definite D call. CDR3 size: 13 residues. V lost 4 bases, J lost 0 bases, and 6 bases lay in between. Per germline, CDR1 SEHNR and CDR2 FQNEAQ (reference sequence). As DNA, the CDR3 is TGTGCCAGCAGCTACGTCATGAACACTGAAGCTTTCTTT. Protein: CASSYVMNTEAFF. Variable domain in full (rest from reference TRBV7-9 and TRBJ1-1): DTGVSQNPRHKITKRGQNVTFRCDPISEHNRLYWYRQTLGQGPEFLTYFQNEAQLEKSRLLSDRFSAERPKGSFSTLEIQRTEQGDSAMYLCASSYVMNTEAFFGQGTRLTVV.

V usage is TRBV6-6 and J usage is TRBJ1-5, with a weak D call TRBD1 (6 bases). This CDR3 comprises 14 residues. Per germline, CDR1 MNHNY and CDR2 SVGAGI (reference sequence). Trimming shortened V by 6 bases and J by 4 bases, and 13 bases separated the two germline ends. CDR3 protein: CASSWGQENQPQHF. CDR3 coding DNA: TGTGCCAGCAGCTGGGGGCAGGAGAATCAGCCCCAGCATTTT.

The rearrangement uses TRBV7-6 and TRBJ2-5, with D perhaps matching TRBD1 or TRBD2 (5 bases each). This CDR3 comprises 15 residues. Between the trimmed V and J ends, which lost 1 base and 6 bases, there was a span of 15 bases. From germline, CDR1 is SGHVS and CDR2 FNYEAQ. The chain's CDR3 is CASSLGGTYRKTQYF. The CDR3 coding sequence is TGTGCCAGCAGCTTAGGAGGGACCTATAGAAAGACCCAGTACTTC.

The V gene is TRBV12-3 or TRBV12-4, the J gene TRBJ2-6; 7 nucleotides match TRBD1. J gave up 2 bases and V 6 bases, and 1 base lay outside the gene matches. The CDR3 runs 14 residues. The CDR3 DNA reads TGTGCCAGCAGAGACAGGGCTGGGGCCAACGTCCTGACTTTC. This translates into CASRDRAGANVLTF.

V usage is TRBV28 and J usage is TRBJ2-3, with TRBD1 matching over 8 bases. Germline trimming cut 8 bases from V and 1 base from J; bases unmatched to any gene: 11. This CDR3 region has 16 residues. Germline-derived CDR1 and CDR2 are MDHEN and SYDVKM. The CDR3, as DNA: TGTGCCAGCTCGTACCTCTTGACAGGGGGCACAGATACGCAGTATTTT. Translated, it gives CASSYLLTGGTDTQYF.

The chain has TRBV12-3 or TRBV12-4 and TRBJ2-1; D call uncertain. V lost 8 bases, J lost 8 bases, and 16 bases lay in between. This CDR3 spans 13 amino acids. CDR3 sequence reads: CASYRVSWDEQFF. CDR3 in DNA: TGTGCCAGCTATCGAGTTAGTTGGGATGAGCAGTTCTTC.

V usage is TRBV12-3 or TRBV12-4 and J usage is TRBJ2-1; weak D call: TRBD2 (5 bases). Trimming pared 5 bases from V and 2 bases from J, leaving 10 bases between. The CDR3 contains 14 residues. The CDR3 DNA follows: TGTGCCAGCAGTCTCCGGGATCCCTACAATGAGCAGTTCTTC. It translates to CASSLRDPYNEQFF.

The V call is TRBV6-1, the J call TRBJ2-5, with D hard to call. In germline, CDR1 is MNHNS, CDR2 SASEGT. This CDR3 spans 15 amino acids. V was cut by 2 bases and J by 2 bases, with 12 bases left in between. CDR3 protein: CASSENPYGQETQYF. The CDR3, as DNA: TGTGCCAGCAGTGAAAATCCTTATGGGCAAGAGACCCAGTACTTC.

This chain links TRBV13 with TRBJ1-1; unclear D gene. The length of the CDR3 is 14 residues. The germline V and J ends were trimmed by 5 bases and 5 bases, with 15 bases remaining between them. Germline CDR1 is PRHDT and CDR2 is FYEKMQ (reference sequence). The CDR3 sequence is CASSSKPKMTEAFF. The CDR3 nucleotides are TGTGCCAGCAGCAGCAAACCCAAGATGACTGAAGCTTTCTTT.